The 21 T cell receptor beta chains reported below all come from one sample, sequenced in a study of OX40 agonist ivuxolimab in advanced cancers. Clones were read by immunoSEQ multiplex PCR, and TCRdb kept only the in-frame ones, dropping some. Of 62,000 or so clones in the sample, around four fifths were seen once. The sequenced sample was CD4+ or CD8+ T cells sorted from blood, obtained in a trial of the OX40 agonist ivuxolimab. The receptor source for this set is an adult with an advanced solid tumor such as melanoma, head and neck, liver or kidney cancer.

This chain uses TRBV5-5 with TRBJ2-7; D remains ambiguous. V was trimmed by 1 base and J by 9 bases, leaving 11 bases between them. The CDR3 is 12 residues long. The V gene's germline CDR1 is SGHKS and CDR2 YYEKEE (reference sequence). CDR3 DNA sequence: TGTGCCAGCAGCTTGTTTCCTCCAGGGCAGTACTTC. This encodes CASSLFPPGQYF.

The chain joins TRBV28 to TRBJ1-2; 7 positions agree with TRBD1. Germline lookup yields CDR1 MDHEN and CDR2 SYDVKM. The CDR3 consists of 14 residues. V lost 5 bases, J lost 2 bases, and 5 bases stayed unmatched. The CDR3 DNA is TGTGCCAGCAGTCCCCCGACAGGGAACTATGGCTACACCTTC. Protein: CASSPPTGNYGYTF.

V is TRBV4-2 and J is TRBJ2-2; either TRBD1 or TRBD2 may fit D (5 bases each). Germline CDR1 is LGHNA and CDR2 is YNFKEQ. The CDR3 totals 17 residues. The ends were cut back, 0 bases at V and 0 bases at J, with 11 bases in the middle. The CDR3 sequence is CASSQDPGAANTGELFF. The CDR3 bases are TGTGCCAGCAGCCAAGATCCCGGGGCAGCGAACACCGGGGAGCTGTTTTTT.

This clone has a handful of counts. The rearrangement uses TRBV19 and TRBJ1-1; D is undetermined. The V gene's germline CDR1 is LNHDA and CDR2 SQIVND (reference sequence). Trimming shortened V by 5 bases and J by 3 bases, and 10 bases separated the two germline ends. CDR3 length: 13 residues. In DNA form, the CDR3 reads TGTGCCAGTAGTTCTTTATTGGACACTGAAGCTTTCTTT. This gives the protein CASSSLLDTEAFF.

The chain couples TRBV29-1 to TRBJ1-1, with 9 bases aligning to TRBD1. Germline V CDR1 and CDR2: SQVTM, ANQGSEA. Unmatched junction bases numbered 6, after V lost 6 bases and J lost 4 bases. This CDR3 has 13 residues. The CDR3 DNA sequence: TGCAGCGTGGCTGACAGGGGGTCCACTGAAGCTTTCTTT. It encodes CSVADRGSTEAFF.

The CDR3 protein is CATSRDWTGGSFNQPQHF. The CDR3 DNA follows: TGTGCCACCAGCAGAGATTGGACAGGGGGATCCTTCAATCAGCCCCAGCATTTT. The V gene is TRBV15, the J gene TRBJ1-5, with 10 bases fitting TRBD1. V shed 0 bases and J 3 bases; nucleotides not matched to a gene: 8. The CDR3 loop spans 18 amino acids. Per germline, CDR1 LNHNV and CDR2 YYDKDF (reference sequence). Based on the CDR3 plus reference TRBV15 and TRBJ1-5, the full variable domain is DAMVIQNPRYQVTQFGKPVTLSCSQTLNHNVMYWYQQKSSQAPKLLFHYYDKDFNNEADTPDNFQSRRPNTSFCFLDIRSPGLGDTAMYLCATSRDWTGGSFNQPQHFGDGTRLSIL.

The V and J genes are TRBV18 and TRBJ2-1; 8 bases are shared with TRBD1. V dropped 3 bases and J dropped 10; count of bases not matched to a gene: 8. Germline V gene sequence: CDR1 KGHSH, CDR2 LQKENI. The CDR3 consists of 14 residues. The CDR3 spells CASSPTWTGPEQFF. CDR3 nucleotide sequence: TGTGCCAGCTCACCTACGTGGACAGGGCCCGAGCAGTTCTTC. The variable domain in full, with the rest retrieved from reference TRBV18 and TRBJ2-1, is NAGVMQNPRHLVRRRGQEARLRCSPMKGHSHVYWYRQLPEEGLKFMVYLQKENIIDESGMPKERFSAEFPKEGPSILRIQQVVRGDSAAYFCASSPTWTGPEQFFGPGTRLTVL.

The chain carries TRBV5-5 and TRBJ1-2; D is undetermined. Trimming cost V 0 bases and J 2 bases, with 11 bases left between them. Germline values: CDR1 SGHKS, CDR2 YYEKEE (reference sequence). This CDR3 has 15 amino acids. The CDR3 DNA reads TGTGCCAGCAGCTTGGTAGGGCTGGCGAACTATGGCTACACCTTC. It encodes CASSLVGLANYGYTF.

V usage is TRBV28 and J usage is TRBJ1-2; D remains unclear. The CDR3 runs 13 residues. CDR1 and CDR2 from the germline V gene are MDHEN and SYDVKM. V was trimmed by 5 bases and J by 3 bases, leaving 10 bases between them. The CDR3 region has the DNA TGTGCCAGCAGTCCGGACCGCTACTATGGCTACACCTTC. Its translation: CASSPDRYYGYTF.

The genes are TRBV5-1 and TRBJ2-2; 7 nucleotides line up with TRBD1. Germline lookup yields CDR1 SGHRS and CDR2 YFSETQ. This CDR3 has 15 residues. V lost 4 bases and J lost 1; bases outside the gene matches: 4. Here the CDR3 DNA reads TGCGCCAGCAGCGCCGGGACAGAGAACACCGGGGAGCTGTTTTTT. Translating gives CASSAGTENTGELFF.

The chain links TRBV30 to TRBJ1-5; perhaps TRBD1 as D (5 bases). Trimming stripped 4 bases from V and 2 bases from J, with 15 bases between. This CDR3 is 15 amino acids long. Germline V gives CDR1 GTSNPN, CDR2 SVGIG (reference sequence). The CDR3 loop is CAWNAPGRGNQPQHF. The CDR3 DNA sequence: TGTGCCTGGAATGCCCCAGGCAGGGGCAATCAGCCCCAGCATTTT.

The chain uses TRBV30 and TRBJ2-7, with a tentative D call TRBD1 (6 bases). V shed 4 bases and J shed 2 bases, with 12 bases lying between them. From germline, CDR1 is GTSNPN and CDR2 SVGIG (reference sequence). This CDR3 region has 13 residues. The DNA of the CDR3 is TGTGCCTGGACCCCAGGGGACACCTACGAGCAGTACTTC. Translating it yields CAWTPGDTYEQYF. Drawing the rest from reference TRBV30 and TRBJ2-7, the complete variable domain is SQTIHQWPATLVQPVGSPLSLECTVEGTSNPNLYWYRQAAGRGLQLLFYSVGIGQISSEVPQNLSASRPQDRQFILSSKKLLLSDSGFYLCAWTPGDTYEQYFGPGTRLTVT.

The rearrangement links TRBV5-1 to TRBJ1-1; the D is unclear. Germline assignment: CDR1 SGHRS and CDR2 YFSETQ. The CDR3 loop spans 13 amino acids. V gave up 0 bases and J gave up 10 bases, with 13 bases separating them. The CDR3 reads CASSLGGGKGAFF. The CDR3 bases are TGCGCCAGCAGCTTGGGTGGCGGGAAAGGAGCTTTCTTT.

This chain uses TRBV9 with TRBJ1-1; D is possibly TRBD1 (5 bases). The CDR3 sequence is 12 residues long. Germline CDR1 reads SGDLS; CDR2 reads YYNGEE. Trimming took off 4 bases at V and 4 bases at J, with 8 bases between the two ends. CDR3 bases: TGTGCCAGCAGCCAGCAGGGCACTGAAGCTTTCTTT. Protein product: CASSQQGTEAFF. The full variable domain, in which reference TRBV9 and TRBJ1-1 provide the parts outside the CDR3, is DSGVTQTPKHLITATGQRVTLRCSPRSGDLSVYWYQQSLDQGLQFLIQYYNGEERAKGNILERFSAQQFPDLHSELNLSSLELGDSALYFCASSQQGTEAFFGQGTRLTVV.

The chain uses TRBV5-1 and TRBJ2-3; tentative D call: TRBD2 (6 bases). CDR1 and CDR2 (germline): SGHRS, YFSETQ. This CDR3 is 14 amino acids long. V lost 4 bases and J lost 5, with 14 bases in between. DNA of the CDR3: TGCGCCAGCAGCCTACTAGCTCGGGGAGATACGCAGTATTTT. Translating gives CASSLLARGDTQYF.

The rearrangement joins TRBV7-2 to TRBJ1-6; D unclear. This CDR3 contains 16 residues. Germline V gives CDR1 SGHTA, CDR2 FQGNSA. Between the trimmed V and J ends, which lost 0 bases and 3 bases, there was a span of 9 bases. CDR3 residues: CASSLAGAYYNSPLHF. In DNA form, the CDR3 reads TGTGCCAGCAGCTTAGCAGGCGCCTACTATAATTCACCCCTCCACTTT.

The genes are TRBV7-2 and TRBJ2-7; D gene ambiguous. V was clipped by 5 bases and J by 6 bases, with 11 bases between them. Germline V gene sequence: CDR1 SGHTA, CDR2 FQGNSA. The CDR3 consists of 12 residues. In DNA, the CDR3 is TGTGCCAGCAGCCGTCCCCGGGCCGAGCAGTACTTC. It specifies CASSRPRAEQYF.

The CDR3 here is CAGQGALTYEQYF. CDR3 sequence (DNA): TGTGCCGGCCAAGGGGCTTTAACCTACGAGCAGTACTTC. V and J are TRBV2 and TRBJ2-7; the D gene is possibly TRBD1 (5 bases). Trimming stripped 11 bases from V and 2 bases from J, with 16 bases between. The CDR3 has 13 residues. The germline gives CDR1 SNHLY, CDR2 FYNNEI. The full variable domain, rest sourced from reference TRBV2 and TRBJ2-7, is EPEVTQTPSHQVTQMGQEVILRCVPISNHLYFYWYRQILGQKVEFLVSFYNNEISEKSEIFDDQFSVERPDGSNFTLKIRSTKLEDSAMYFCAGQGALTYEQYFGPGTRLTVT.

The chain uses TRBV19 and TRBJ1-4; 8 nucleotides line up with TRBD1. The CDR3 extends over 16 amino acids. Germline lookup yields CDR1 LNHDA and CDR2 SQIVND (reference sequence). J lost 1 base, V lost 9 bases, and 10 bases had no gene match. The CDR3 protein is CASRTGILRTNEKLFF. For the CDR3, the DNA is TGTGCCAGCCGGACAGGGATTTTAAGAACTAATGAAAAACTGTTTTTT.

V gene TRBV2 combines with J gene TRBJ2-6; D uncertain. The V gene's germline CDR1 is SNHLY and CDR2 FYNNEI. V gave up 6 bases and J gave up 2 bases, with 14 bases separating them. This CDR3 comprises 16 residues. The CDR3, as DNA: TGTGCCAGCAGAGCCCTGGGGTCTCCTGGGGCCAACGTCCTGACTTTC. This encodes CASRALGSPGANVLTF.

V gene TRBV18 combines with J gene TRBJ1-2, with a weak D call TRBD1 (5 bases). Per the germline V gene, CDR1 is KGHSH and CDR2 is LQKENI. This CDR3 has 16 amino acids. V lost 3 bases and J lost 2, with 16 bases in between. CDR3 nucleotide sequence: TGTGCCAGCTCACCCTCTTGGGGCCGACTAAACTATGGCTACACCTTC. This sequence encodes CASSPSWGRLNYGYTF.